The 29 T cell receptor beta chains reported below all come from one sample, sequenced in a study of response to subunit inactivated influenza vaccine. TCRdb recomputed calls from the RT-PCR reads with MiXCR, one row per CDR3 protein. The sample shows about 530,000 distinct CDR3 sequences, around 11% of them seen only once. The sample was PBMCs from blood, taken on the day of vaccination. The receptors come from a man in his fifties who received an inactivated influenza vaccine.

The rearrangement uses TRBV4-1 and TRBJ1-1; the match to TRBD1 covers 7 bases. Germline CDR1 and CDR2: MGHRA and YSYEKL. Trimming at V came to 4 bases and at J to 5 bases, leaving 13 bases not matched to a gene. This CDR3 has 16 amino acids. CDR3 DNA sequence: TGCGCCAGCAGCCTAGCCCCGACAGGGCGGGGGACTGAAGCTTTCTTT. It yields the protein CASSLAPTGRGTEAFF.

The chain employs TRBV7-2 and TRBJ1-2; 9 positions agree with TRBD1. With 3 bases clipped from V and 2 bases from J, the junction kept 10 bases outside the gene matches. Germline CDR1 SGHTA, CDR2 FQGNSA. The CDR3 has 17 amino acids. The CDR3 reads CASSFYFLGTGNYGYTF. CDR3 coding DNA: TGTGCCAGCAGCTTCTACTTTCTAGGGACAGGGAACTATGGCTACACCTTC.

The chain has TRBV7-2 and TRBJ2-2; 8 nucleotides agree with TRBD2. Germline V gene sequence: CDR1 SGHTA, CDR2 FQGNSA. This CDR3 comprises 17 residues. J was trimmed by 4 bases and V by 3 bases; bases with no gene match: 10. The CDR3 sequence: CASSFFGGATGTGELFF. The DNA of the CDR3 is TGTGCCAGCAGCTTCTTCGGGGGGGCTACGGGCACCGGGGAGCTGTTTTTT.

This clonotype was recorded at least ten times. A junction end diverges from the germline sequence, so it may reflect a read error. This chain connects TRBV5-1 to TRBJ2-1; 12 nucleotides line up with TRBD2. CDR1 is SGHRS, CDR2 YFSETQ, per germline. The CDR3 extends over 15 amino acids. The CDR3 region has the DNA TGTGCCAGCAGTCTAGCGGGGGGGCGTTACAATGAGCAGTTCTTC. Encoded protein: CASSLAGGRYNEQFF.

The rearrangement joins TRBV20-1 to TRBJ2-7; 7 bases line up with TRBD1. CDR3 length: 13 residues. The V segment lost 0 bases and the J segment 2 bases; nucleotides outside the gene matches: 1. Germline CDR1 reads DFQATT; CDR2 reads SNEGSKA (reference sequence). The CDR3 loop is CSAREGTAYEQYF. The CDR3 nucleotides are TGCAGTGCTAGAGAAGGGACAGCCTACGAGCAGTACTTC.

This clonotype occurred a few times. This rearrangement joins TRBV28 to TRBJ1-1; TRBD1 matches at 8 bases. Germline V gene sequence: CDR1 MDHEN, CDR2 SYDVKM. The J segment lost 6 bases and the V segment lost 8 bases, leaving 20 bases of the junction unmatched. The CDR3 loop spans 17 amino acids. CDR3 bases: TGTGCCAGCCCCCCCGCCAGGGGGCGCGAGGTTGATCCTGAAGCTTTCTTT. This encodes CASPPARGREVDPEAFF.

The chain links TRBV5-1 to TRBJ2-7; D not resolved. V dropped 9 bases and J dropped 7 bases, with 20 bases sitting between them. This CDR3 is 13 amino acids long. Germline assignment: CDR1 SGHRS and CDR2 YFSETQ. The CDR3 loop is CATAQGYGWEQYF. DNA of the CDR3: TGCGCCACCGCGCAAGGCTACGGTTGGGAGCAGTACTTC.

The chain joins TRBV7-6 to TRBJ2-1; D might be TRBD1 (6 bases). Per the germline V gene, CDR1 is SGHVS and CDR2 is FNYEAQ. This CDR3 has 15 residues. V dropped 0 bases and J dropped 6 bases, with 12 bases sitting between them. CDR3 protein: CASSLASAGVNEQFF. The CDR3 DNA reads TGTGCCAGCAGCTTAGCGTCGGCAGGGGTCAATGAGCAGTTCTTC.

In this sample, this clonotype turned up many times. The chain recombines TRBV20-1 with TRBJ2-5; TRBD1 agrees at 10 bases. CDR1 and CDR2 from the germline V gene are DFQATT and SNEGSKA (reference sequence). The CDR3 runs to 15 residues. The trim removed 2 bases at V and 5 bases at J, leaving 8 bases unmatched. DNA for the CDR3: TGCAGTGCTAGATACGGAGGACAGGGGGGGGAGACCCAGTACTTC. Its translation: CSARYGGQGGETQYF.

This clonotype was picked up a small number of times. The rearrangement links TRBV3-1 to TRBJ2-2; D is uncertain. Germline V gives CDR1 LGHDT, CDR2 YNNKEL (reference sequence). This CDR3 is built from 13 residues. The V and J ends lost 1 base and 9 bases respectively, with 9 bases between them. This chain's CDR3 is CASSQAGFRELFF. The CDR3 DNA sequence: TGTGCCAGCAGCCAAGCTGGGTTTCGGGAGCTGTTTTTT.

CDR3 region: CASSSHGTPPYF. CDR3 DNA: TGTGCCAGTAGTTCACACGGGACGCCCCCGTATTTT. The rearrangement joins TRBV19 to TRBJ2-3; D is tentatively TRBD1 or TRBD2 (5 bases each). The V end was cut by 5 bases, the J end by 14 bases, with 17 bases between. Germline values: CDR1 LNHDA, CDR2 SQIVND (reference sequence). The CDR3 has 12 amino acids.

This chain links TRBV15 with TRBJ2-7; D not certain. The germline CDR1 and CDR2 sequences are LNHNV and YYDKDF (reference sequence). The CDR3 runs to 13 residues. Trimming took 3 bases from V and 0 from J, leaving 6 bases between them. CDR3: CATSSGYSYEQYF. For the CDR3, the DNA is TGTGCCACCAGCAGCGGGTACTCCTACGAGCAGTACTTC.

V and J are TRBV29-1 and TRBJ2-7; a weak D match, TRBD2 (6 bases). V lost 5 bases and J 2 bases, leaving 16 bases between the germline ends. The CDR3 runs to 14 residues. CDR1 and CDR2 from the germline V gene are SQVTM and ANQGSEA. CDR3 region: CSVSPGLHTYEQYF. The DNA of the CDR3 is TGCAGCGTTTCTCCGGGACTCCACACCTACGAGCAGTACTTC.

V usage is TRBV12-3 or TRBV12-4 and J usage is TRBJ1-5; D remains ambiguous. V shed 1 base and J shed 5 bases, with 15 bases lying between them. The CDR3 runs to 16 residues. The CDR3 here is CASSLGTHAGYQPQHF. The CDR3 nucleotides read TGTGCCAGCAGTTTAGGGACCCACGCTGGATATCAGCCCCAGCATTTT.

J is TRBJ2-6 and V is TRBV20-1; TRBD1 might be the D (5 bases). Germline assignment: CDR1 DFQATT and CDR2 SNEGSKA (reference sequence). This CDR3 has 16 amino acids. The V end was cut by 0 bases, the J end by 1 base, with 10 bases between. The CDR3 DNA sequence: TGCAGTGCTAGAGATCTTGGGGCTTCTGGGGCCAACGTCCTGACTTTC. It yields the protein CSARDLGASGANVLTF.

There are many counts of this clonotype. This chain uses TRBV11-1 with TRBJ2-2; 9 bases map to TRBD1. V lost 5 bases and J lost 4; bases outside the gene matches: 17. Germline loops: CDR1 SGHAT, CDR2 FQDESV (reference sequence). This CDR3 region has 19 residues. CDR3 loop: CASSHNQMTGTGSTGELFF. The CDR3 bases are TGTGCCAGCAGCCATAACCAAATGACCGGGACAGGGAGCACCGGGGAGCTGTTTTTT.

There are many counts of this clonotype. The V call is TRBV5-1, the J call TRBJ2-1, with 11 bases that match TRBD2. V dropped 5 bases and J dropped 7; count of bases not matched to a gene: 14. This CDR3 is built from 17 residues. Per the germline V gene, CDR1 is SGHRS and CDR2 is YFSETQ. This CDR3 reads CASRTLAGGTPSNEQFF. DNA for the CDR3: TGCGCCAGCAGGACCTTAGCGGGAGGGACCCCAAGTAATGAGCAGTTCTTC.

The chain is built from TRBV15 and TRBJ2-7; 13 bases match TRBD2. The CDR3 covers 13 residues. Germline values: CDR1 LNHNV, CDR2 YYDKDF (reference sequence). J lost 4 bases, V lost 8 bases, and 2 bases had no gene match. This chain's CDR3 is CATSGLAGYEQYF. DNA of the CDR3: TGTGCCACCTCGGGACTAGCGGGATACGAGCAGTACTTC.

The chain carries TRBV3-1 and TRBJ2-3; 10 nucleotides match TRBD2. V was pared by 4 bases and J by 0 bases, with 4 bases of the junction left unmatched. This CDR3 comprises 16 residues. Germline CDR1 and CDR2: LGHDT and YNNKEL (reference sequence). The CDR3 loop is CASSPGLARSTDTQYF. The DNA for the CDR3 is TGTGCCAGCAGCCCGGGACTAGCGCGTAGCACAGATACGCAGTATTTT.

This clonotype was counted at least ten times. The DNA of the CDR3 is TGTGCCAGCAGTTCGGGGACCCCAGAGACCCAGTACTTC. This gives the protein CASSSGTPETQYF. V gene TRBV12-3 or TRBV12-4 combines with J gene TRBJ2-5; D tentatively reads TRBD1 or TRBD2 (5 bases each). The CDR3 is 13 residues long. Trimming removed 4 bases at V and 4 bases at J, with 10 bases between.

This clonotype was detected once. V gene TRBV7-9 combines with J gene TRBJ2-3, with TRBD2 matching 7 bases. Germline-derived CDR1 and CDR2 are SEHNR and FQNEAQ (reference sequence). This CDR3 is 12 amino acids long. The CDR3 DNA reads as TGTTCCGGGGGAGGGATGACAGATACGCAGTATTTT. This sequence encodes CSGGGMTDTQYF.

This clonotype turned up a few times. V is TRBV9 and J is TRBJ2-1, with a tentative D call TRBD1 (7 bases). V lost 0 bases and J lost 9, with 19 bases in between. The CDR3 contains 16 residues. CDR1 and CDR2 (germline): SGDLS, YYNGEE. Written as DNA, the CDR3 is TGTGCCAGCAGCGTAGATCAGGGGGGAGGAGGGGGTGAGCAGTTCTTC. Amino acids: CASSVDQGGGGGEQFF.

Only a few counts were recorded for this clonotype. The chain joins TRBV7-8 to TRBJ1-5; D not certain. V was clipped by 1 base and J by 3 bases, with 19 bases between them. The CDR3 runs 18 residues. Germline V CDR1 and CDR2: SGHVS, FQNEAQ. CDR3 residues: CASSLEAQGDQFNQPQHF. The CDR3 coding sequence is TGTGCCAGCAGCTTAGAAGCCCAAGGAGACCAGTTCAATCAGCCCCAGCATTTT.

This clonotype was seen only a few times. For the CDR3, the DNA is TGTGCCAGCAGCCGTGTACCTAACACCGGGGAGCTGTTTTTT. Its protein is CASSRVPNTGELFF. V gene TRBV7-9 combines with J gene TRBJ2-2; D gene uncertain. The CDR3 spans 14 residues. Germline CDR1 and CDR2: SEHNR and FQNEAQ (reference sequence). V was trimmed by 5 bases and J by 2 bases, leaving 9 bases between them.

The V and J genes are TRBV6-2 or TRBV6-3 and TRBJ2-5; 12 nucleotides align to TRBD1. Germline values: CDR1 MNHEY, CDR2 SVGEGT. This CDR3 region has 19 residues. Trimming cost V 0 bases and J 4 bases; bases outside gene matches: 12. CDR3 protein: CASSYSTGTGGVTRETQYF. The CDR3 nucleotides read TGTGCCAGCAGTTACTCAACCGGGACAGGGGGCGTCACTCGAGAGACCCAGTACTTC.

This clonotype came up many times. V usage is TRBV29-1 and J usage is TRBJ2-5; D might be TRBD2 (5 bases). Trimming removed 2 bases from V and 4 bases from J, with 11 bases in between. The length of the CDR3 is 13 residues. Germline lookup yields CDR1 SQVTM and CDR2 ANQGSEA. Here the CDR3 reads CSVESGDGETQYF. Written as DNA, the CDR3 is TGCAGCGTTGAATCCGGGGATGGAGAGACCCAGTACTTC.

The chain recombines TRBV25-1 with TRBJ2-7, with TRBD1 identical over 8 bases. The CDR3 covers 16 residues. The J segment lost 1 base and the V segment lost 3 bases, leaving 8 bases of the junction unmatched. Per the germline V gene, CDR1 is MGHDK and CDR2 is SYGVNS. The CDR3 DNA is TGTGCCAGCAGTGAGGCTGGCGGACAGGGTTCCTACGAGCAGTACTTC. This translates into CASSEAGGQGSYEQYF.

The chain is built from TRBV29-1 and TRBJ2-1; 10 nucleotides align to TRBD2. Germline V CDR1 and CDR2: SQVTM, ANQGSEA. The CDR3 extends over 12 amino acids. V lost 6 bases, J lost 8 bases, and 4 bases stayed unmatched. The CDR3 sequence: CSVGTSVYEQFF. The CDR3 coding sequence is TGCAGCGTCGGGACTAGCGTCTATGAGCAGTTCTTC.

The J gene is TRBJ2-6, the V gene TRBV11-2; no reliable D call. Deletions cut 2 bases from V and 0 bases from J, with 14 bases between. CDR1 is SGHAT and CDR2 is FQNNGV in the germline V gene. The CDR3 consists of 18 residues. The CDR3 loop is CASSLSTNFGSGANVLTF. CDR3 in DNA: TGTGCCAGCAGCTTAAGCACAAACTTTGGCTCTGGGGCCAACGTCCTGACTTTC.